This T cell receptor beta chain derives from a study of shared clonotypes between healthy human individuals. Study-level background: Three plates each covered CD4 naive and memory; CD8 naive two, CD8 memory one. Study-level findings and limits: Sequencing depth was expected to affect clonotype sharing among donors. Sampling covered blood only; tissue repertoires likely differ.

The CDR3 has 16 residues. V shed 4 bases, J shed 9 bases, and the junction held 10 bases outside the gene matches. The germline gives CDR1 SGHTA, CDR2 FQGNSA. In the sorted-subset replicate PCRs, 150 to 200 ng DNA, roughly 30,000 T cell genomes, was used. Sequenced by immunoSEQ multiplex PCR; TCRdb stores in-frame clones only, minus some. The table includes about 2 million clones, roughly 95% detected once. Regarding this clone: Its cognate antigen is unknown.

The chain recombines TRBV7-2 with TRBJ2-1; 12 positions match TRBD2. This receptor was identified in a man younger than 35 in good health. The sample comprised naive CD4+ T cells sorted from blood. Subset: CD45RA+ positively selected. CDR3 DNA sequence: TGTGCCAGCAGCTGGAAAGGGCTAGCGGGAGGGGGTGAGCAGTTCTTC. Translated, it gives CASSWKGLAGGGEQFF.